Below, 27 T cell receptor beta chains from the same sample are listed, as sequenced in a study of EBV T-cell therapy then PD-1 blockade in nasopharyngeal carcinoma. These receptors are not linked to any known antigen. Clones were sequenced by immunoSEQ multiplex PCR, and TCRdb holds only the in-frame ones, with some missing. Here the sample spans approximately 21,000 clones, approximately 80% being singletons. Treatment reported: AdE1-LMPpoly-expanded autologous EBV-specific T-cell therapy followed by anti-PD-1 nivolumab. The sample in question was CD8+ T cells from blood, obtained around day 60 from a patient whose treatment included autologous EBV-specific T cells and nivolumab. Every receptor here comes from a man aged 40-49 years with nasopharyngeal carcinoma.

V usage is TRBV7-9 and J usage is TRBJ1-4; weak D call: TRBD1 (5 bases). This CDR3 has 16 residues. From germline, CDR1 is SEHNR and CDR2 FQNEAQ (reference sequence). V was clipped by 1 base and J by 8 bases, with 17 bases between them. The CDR3 nucleotides are TGTGCCAGCAGCTTAGTCGGGGGAGGGGTCCAGGAAAAACTGTTTTTT. Translation gives CASSLVGGGVQEKLFF.

The chain joins TRBV7-9 to TRBJ1-6; a possible D gene is TRBD1 (5 bases). There are 17 residues in the CDR3. V was trimmed by 5 bases and J by 9 bases, leaving 23 bases between them. Germline loops: CDR1 SEHNR, CDR2 FQNEAQ (reference sequence). CDR3 amino acids: CASSTHETQGPASPLHF. Here the CDR3 DNA reads TGTGCCAGCAGCACGCACGAGACTCAGGGACCCGCTTCACCCCTCCACTTT. Together with reference TRBV7-9 and TRBJ1-6, the CDR3 gives the full variable domain: DTGVSQNPRHKITKRGQNVTFRCDPISEHNRLYWYRQTLGQGPEFLTYFQNEAQLEKSRLLSDRFSAERPKGSFSTLEIQRTEQGDSAMYLCASSTHETQGPASPLHFGNGTRLTVT.

This chain links TRBV28 with TRBJ1-2; D gene unclear. V lost 6 bases to trimming and J lost 4 bases, with 15 bases between them. Germline values: CDR1 MDHEN, CDR2 SYDVKM. CDR3 length: 14 residues. For the CDR3, the DNA is TGTGCCAGCAGCCCCGTTAGCCCGGGCTATGGCTACACCTTC. It specifies CASSPVSPGYGYTF.

The CDR3 sequence: CASSDIGGRTGELFF. CDR3 in DNA: TGTGCCAGCAGTGATATTGGGGGGCGCACCGGGGAGCTGTTTTTT. The rearrangement joins TRBV2 to TRBJ2-2; D tentatively reads TRBD1 or TRBD2 (6 bases each). Trimming left V 3 bases short and J 4 bases short, with 12 bases between. This CDR3 has 15 amino acids. Germline V gene sequence: CDR1 SNHLY, CDR2 FYNNEI.

In this sample, this clone turned up once. The V call is TRBV6-5, the J call TRBJ1-4; D ambiguous. Trimming shortened V by 5 bases and J by 2 bases, and 12 bases separated the two germline ends. CDR1 is MNHEY, CDR2 SVGAGI, per germline. CDR3 length: 15 residues. The CDR3 nucleotides are TGTGCCAGCAGTCCCGTGGGGATCACTAATGAAAAACTGTTTTTT. Translated: CASSPVGITNEKLFF.

The gene calls are TRBV5-4 and TRBJ1-5; possibly TRBD1 for D (5 bases). Per germline, CDR1 SGHNT and CDR2 YYREEE (reference sequence). The CDR3 is 14 amino acids. Trimming removed 1 base from V and 7 bases from J, with 12 bases in between. Written as DNA, the CDR3 is TGTGCCAGCAGCTTGAAAGGGAAGGGGCAGCCCCAGCATTTT. Protein: CASSLKGKGQPQHF. Combining the CDR3 with reference TRBV5-4 and TRBJ1-5 gives the whole variable domain ETGVTQSPTHLIKTRGQQVTLRCSSQSGHNTVSWYQQALGQGPQFIFQYYREEENGRGNFPPRFSGLQFPNYSSELNVNALELDDSALYLCASSLKGKGQPQHFGDGTRLSIL.

This clone has a handful of counts. The CDR3 is CASSFVQAYNSPLHF. In nucleotides, the CDR3 is TGTGCCAGCAGTTTCGTACAGGCCTATAATTCACCCCTCCACTTT. The rearrangement uses TRBV27 and TRBJ1-6; perhaps TRBD1 as D (5 bases). This CDR3 comprises 15 residues. The germline gives CDR1 MNHEY, CDR2 SMNVEV (reference sequence). The ends were cut back, 3 bases at V and 2 bases at J, with 8 bases in the middle.

This clone was observed a single time. CDR3 region: CASSLYSSYEQYF. The CDR3 nucleotides read TGTGCCAGCAGTTTATACAGCTCCTACGAGCAGTACTTC. This rearrangement joins TRBV28 to TRBJ2-7; no firm D call. The germline V gene has CDR1 MDHEN and CDR2 SYDVKM. The V end lost 1 base, the J end lost 0 bases, and 4 bases lay between the germline ends. The CDR3 runs to 13 residues.

The V gene is TRBV13, the J gene TRBJ1-2, with a possible D match to TRBD1 (6 bases). Trimming pared 6 bases from V and 8 bases from J, leaving 16 bases between. The CDR3 has 13 residues. Germline V gene sequence: CDR1 PRHDT, CDR2 FYEKMQ (reference sequence). The CDR3 sequence: CASRPGAEGGYTF. The CDR3 coding sequence is TGTGCCAGCAGACCAGGGGCGGAGGGGGGCTACACCTTC. Full variable domain (rest looked up from reference TRBV13 and TRBJ1-2): AAGVIQSPRHLIKEKRETATLKCYPIPRHDTVYWYQQGPGQDPQFLISFYEKMQSDKGSIPDRFSAQQFSDYHSELNMSSLELGDSALYFCASRPGAEGGYTFGSGTRLTVV.

This chain joins TRBV2 and TRBJ1-6; no firm D call. V lost 3 bases to trimming and J lost 9 bases, with 9 bases between them. The CDR3 spans 13 residues. The germline CDR1 and CDR2 sequences are SNHLY and FYNNEI. The CDR3 DNA sequence: TGTGCCAGCAGTGACCCAGGCGCTTCACCCCTCCACTTT. Residues: CASSDPGASPLHF.

The table lists this clone with a count of one. V and J are TRBV7-8 and TRBJ2-7, with a tentative D call TRBD1 (6 bases). The CDR3 length is 15 residues. Germline V gives CDR1 SGHVS, CDR2 FQNEAQ. Trimming removed 5 bases from V and 1 base from J, with 15 bases in between. The chain's CDR3 is CASSARKQGSYEQYF. The CDR3 coding sequence is TGTGCCAGCAGCGCCAGGAAACAGGGTTCCTACGAGCAGTACTTC.

This chain uses TRBV21-1 with TRBJ2-7; the table's D call TRBD1 went unverified against the DNA. TRBV21-1 corresponds to a pseudogene. The length of the CDR3 is 14 residues. CDR3 in amino acids: CASSKDRETYEQYF. CDR3 in DNA: TGTGCCAGCAGCAAGGACAGAGAGACCTACGAGCAGTACTTC.

This chain uses TRBV4-1 with TRBJ1-1; 7 bases fit TRBD1. The V gene end was trimmed by 6 bases and the J gene end by 2 bases; junction bases not matched to a gene: 3. In germline, CDR1 is MGHRA, CDR2 YSYEKL. The CDR3 is 13 amino acids. The CDR3 DNA sequence: TGCGCCAGCAGTCAGGGGGGAAACACTGAAGCTTTCTTT. Translation gives CASSQGGNTEAFF.

A few counts support this clone. This chain uses TRBV4-2 with TRBJ1-1; D unresolved. V lost 5 bases to trimming and J lost 1 base, with 11 bases between them. The CDR3 extends over 14 amino acids. CDR1 LGHNA and CDR2 YNFKEQ come from the germline V gene. The CDR3 DNA sequence: TGTGCCAGCAGCTCCAACAGCGAGAACACTGAAGCTTTCTTT. Protein sequence: CASSSNSENTEAFF.

The table lists this clone with many counts. The J gene is TRBJ1-2, the V gene TRBV5-6; no reliable D call. V was clipped by 2 bases and J by 1 base, with 9 bases between them. The CDR3 extends over 14 amino acids. In germline, CDR1 is SGHDT, CDR2 YYEEEE. This CDR3 reads CASSFRGSNYGYTF. DNA for the CDR3: TGTGCCAGCAGCTTTCGTGGTAGTAACTATGGCTACACCTTC.

The chain recombines TRBV4-1 with TRBJ1-2, with D perhaps matching TRBD1 (6 bases). V was cut by 1 base and J by 4 bases, with 19 bases left in between. Germline V gives CDR1 MGHRA, CDR2 YSYEKL. The CDR3 runs to 17 residues. The CDR3, as DNA: TGCGCCAGCAGCCAAGGGTTTATGGGGGGGCGAGTCTATGGCTACACCTTC. Translating gives CASSQGFMGGRVYGYTF.

This rearrangement joins TRBV4-3 to TRBJ2-3; D ambiguous. Germline V lookup: CDR1 LGHNA, CDR2 YSLEER. CDR3 length: 14 residues. V lost 0 bases and J 7 bases, leaving 11 bases between the germline ends. CDR3 coding DNA: TGCGCCAGCAGCCAAGAGACCCACCTAAATACGCAGTATTTT. The encoded protein is CASSQETHLNTQYF.

The rearrangement uses TRBV4-1 and TRBJ1-1, with TRBD1 identical over 12 bases. Per the germline V gene, CDR1 is MGHRA and CDR2 is YSYEKL. The CDR3 extends over 19 amino acids. Trimming removed 4 bases from V and 3 bases from J; junction bases left unmatched: 15. The CDR3 here is CASSPRIPGQGARDTEAFF. DNA of the CDR3: TGCGCCAGCAGCCCTCGGATCCCGGGACAGGGGGCGAGGGACACTGAAGCTTTCTTT.

The V gene is TRBV7-6, the J gene TRBJ1-1, with no clear D. Per the germline V gene, CDR1 is SGHVS and CDR2 is FNYEAQ. This CDR3 has 13 residues. The V and J ends lost 5 bases and 7 bases respectively, with 14 bases between them. The CDR3 bases are TGTGCCAGCAGCCCTGATGGCACCCTTGAAGCTTTCTTT. The encoded protein is CASSPDGTLEAFF.

The chain links TRBV7-6 to TRBJ1-5; 11 nucleotides match TRBD1. The ends lost 5 bases at V and 0 bases at J; junction bases unmatched: 12. Germline assignment: CDR1 SGHVS and CDR2 FNYEAQ. The CDR3 is made up of 19 amino acids. CDR3 amino acids: CASSPAPGTGGYSNQPQHF. The CDR3 bases are TGTGCCAGCAGCCCCGCTCCCGGGACAGGGGGGTATAGCAATCAGCCCCAGCATTTT.

This chain connects TRBV6-4 to TRBJ2-1; weak D call: TRBD2 (5 bases). Trimming removed 9 bases from V and 0 bases from J, with 6 bases in between. CDR1 and CDR2 from the germline V gene are MRHNA and SNTAGT. CDR3 size: 12 residues. The CDR3 region is CARDFSYNEQFF. The CDR3 DNA reads TGTGCCAGGGACTTCTCCTACAATGAGCAGTTCTTC.

The chain uses TRBV27 and TRBJ2-7; 8 nucleotides agree with TRBD1. After removal of 3 bases from V and 3 bases from J, the junction contained 4 bases not matched to a gene. This CDR3 spans 14 amino acids. CDR1 is MNHEY and CDR2 is SMNVEV in the germline V gene (reference sequence). This chain's CDR3 is CASSFGTGDYEQYF. CDR3 nucleotides: TGTGCCAGCAGTTTCGGGACAGGCGACTACGAGCAGTACTTC.

V is TRBV4-1 and J is TRBJ1-3; D unclear. Between the trimmed V and J ends, which lost 1 base and 0 bases, there was a span of 10 bases. This CDR3 spans 16 amino acids. The germline V gene has CDR1 MGHRA and CDR2 YSYEKL. The CDR3 DNA reads TGCGCCAGCAGCCAAGCGTCGGATTTCTCTGGAAACACCATATATTTT. It encodes CASSQASDFSGNTIYF.

This chain links TRBV7-9 with TRBJ2-4; D unresolved. V lost 2 bases and J 5 bases, leaving 7 bases between the germline ends. CDR3 length equals 13 residues. Germline lookup yields CDR1 SEHNR and CDR2 FQNEAQ (reference sequence). CDR3 in DNA: TGTGCCAGCAGCTTAAAACAAGAAAACATTCAGTACTTC. Protein product: CASSLKQENIQYF.

The CDR3 spells CASSQDASRGLSGANVLTF. CDR3 nucleotides: TGCGCCAGCAGCCAAGATGCATCGCGGGGACTCTCTGGGGCCAACGTCCTGACTTTC. The gene calls are TRBV4-1 and TRBJ2-6; perhaps TRBD2 as D (6 bases). The V end was cut by 0 bases, the J end by 0 bases, with 15 bases between. Germline V lookup: CDR1 MGHRA, CDR2 YSYEKL. The CDR3 sequence is 19 residues long.

This rearrangement joins TRBV7-9 to TRBJ2-3; TRBD2 matches at 8 bases. This CDR3 region has 13 residues. J lost 4 bases, V lost 5 bases, and 2 bases had no gene match. The germline gives CDR1 SEHNR, CDR2 FQNEAQ (reference sequence). The chain's CDR3 is CASSTGGADTQYF. The CDR3 region has the DNA TGTGCCAGCAGCACGGGGGGGGCAGATACGCAGTATTTT.

V gene TRBV11-1 combines with J gene TRBJ2-1; 13 bases are a match to TRBD2. V lost 5 bases to trimming and J lost 6 bases; unmatched junction nucleotides: 4. The CDR3 is 15 amino acids. Germline CDR1 and CDR2: SGHAT and FQDESV (reference sequence). For the CDR3, the DNA is TGTGCCAGCAGCCGACTAGCGGGGGGTATCAATGAGCAGTTCTTC. Translated, it gives CASSRLAGGINEQFF.